This T cell receptor (beta chain) was found in a study of blood T cell repertoires in COVID-19. Per the authors' pipeline: The authors estimated nucleated cell counts from reference gene primer amplification. Produced via immunoSEQ multiplex PCR; TCRdb's table is partial and in-frame only. The DNA gave D and trimming, while V, J and clone size come from that table. The data hold 120,000 to 150,000 clones, with roughly nine tenths observed a single time. The V gene end was trimmed by 0 bases and the J gene end by 3 bases; junction bases not matched to a gene: 1. The CDR3 consists of 14 residues. CDR1 is SGHDT and CDR2 is YYEEEE in the germline V gene.

The chain uses TRBV5-6 and TRBJ1-2; 8 positions agree with TRBD1. The origin of this receptor is a man aged 18 to 30 with COVID-19, enrolled during active disease. Sequencing input: peripheral blood. CDR3 nucleotide sequence: TGTGCCAGCAGCTTGGGACAGGGGCACTATGGCTACACCTTC. It yields the protein CASSLGQGHYGYTF.